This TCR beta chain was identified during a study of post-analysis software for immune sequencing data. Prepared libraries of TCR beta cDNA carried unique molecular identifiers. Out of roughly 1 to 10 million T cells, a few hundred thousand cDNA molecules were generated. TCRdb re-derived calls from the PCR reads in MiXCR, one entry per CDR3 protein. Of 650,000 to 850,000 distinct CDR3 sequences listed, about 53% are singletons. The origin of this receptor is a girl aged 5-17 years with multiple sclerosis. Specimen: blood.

The CDR3 here is CASSPRQAGFGNEQFF. The CDR3, as DNA: TGTGCCAGCAGTCCCCGTCAGGCGGGATTTGGCAATGAGCAGTTCTTC. The chain recombines TRBV12-3 or TRBV12-4 with TRBJ2-1; D is perhaps TRBD2 (6 bases). The CDR3 sequence is 16 residues long. Between the trimmed V and J ends, which lost 5 bases and 6 bases, there was a span of 20 bases.